One sample yielded the 10 T cell receptor beta chains listed below, sequenced in a study of T cell repertoires in cytomegalovirus infection. TCRdb ran MiXCR on the reads and lists one entry per CDR3 protein. Of approximately 500,000 distinct CDR3 sequences listed, around 10% are singletons. The sample taken for sequencing was PBMCs. The receptors come from a human donor in good health (CMV status not recorded). Some clones in this sample may be carry-over from other donors' samples.

This clonotype was counted once. One junction end disagrees with the germline gene, perhaps due to a read error. V is TRBV7-2 and J is TRBJ1-1, with 9 bases aligning to TRBD1. The V gene's germline CDR1 is SGHTA and CDR2 FQGNSA. The CDR3 contains 15 residues. For the CDR3, the DNA is TGTGCCAGCAGCTTAGCGGGGACAGGGAACACTGAAGCTTCCTTT. Translated: CASSLAGTGNTEASF.

This clonotype came up many times. The chain recombines TRBV6-2 or TRBV6-3 with TRBJ2-7; D gene unclear. Trimming removed 2 bases from V and 0 bases from J, with 11 bases in between. This CDR3 has 15 residues. Germline-derived CDR1 and CDR2 are MNHEY and SVGEGT. The DNA for the CDR3 is TGTGCCAGCAGTTACGACGGAGACTTCTCCTACGAGCAGTACTTC. Protein sequence: CASSYDGDFSYEQYF.

This clonotype showed up just a few times. V and J are TRBV10-3 and TRBJ2-1; a weak D match, TRBD2 (6 bases). From germline, CDR1 is ENHRY and CDR2 SYGVKD. V was clipped by 5 bases and J by 7 bases, with 18 bases between them. The CDR3 has 15 residues. DNA of the CDR3: TGTGCCATCAGTTCCCCCCGGGAGTTAGGGAATGAGCAGTTCTTC. Translated, it gives CAISSPRELGNEQFF.

This chain uses TRBV19 with TRBJ2-6; D might be TRBD2 (6 bases). Looked up from germline, CDR1 is LNHDA and CDR2 is SQIVND (reference sequence). This CDR3 is 18 amino acids long. V was pared by 6 bases and J by 0 bases, with 18 bases between. The CDR3 nucleotides are TGTGCCAGTAGGAGCCTGGAGGGACGAAGCTCTGGGGCCAACGTCCTGACTTTC. Translated, it gives CASRSLEGRSSGANVLTF.

The chain combines TRBV20-1 with TRBJ2-3, with 11 positions matching TRBD2. From germline, CDR1 is DFQATT and CDR2 SNEGSKA (reference sequence). Trimming removed 6 bases from V and 4 bases from J; junction bases left unmatched: 12. The CDR3 length is 16 residues. CDR3 protein: CSALGGLAGGSDTQYF. Here the CDR3 DNA reads TGCAGTGCGTTGGGCGGGCTAGCGGGGGGTTCAGATACGCAGTATTTT.

This clonotype was observed a few times. The V and J genes are TRBV15 and TRBJ2-6; D is possibly TRBD2 (5 bases). The V end lost 1 base, the J end lost 3 bases, and 16 bases lay between the germline ends. CDR1 is LNHNV, CDR2 YYDKDF, per germline (reference sequence). The CDR3 is 18 residues long. The CDR3 loop reads CATSRVGRGTGGANVLTF. As DNA, the CDR3 is TGTGCCACCAGCAGAGTCGGACGGGGAACGGGTGGGGCCAACGTCCTGACTTTC.

This clonotype was observed many times. This rearrangement joins TRBV5-1 to TRBJ1-2; possible D gene TRBD1, 5 bases. The CDR3 consists of 13 residues. The V end was cut by 6 bases, the J end by 6 bases, with 15 bases between. Germline V gene data show CDR1 as SGHRS and CDR2 as YFSETQ. Here the CDR3 reads CASTPGGVDGYTF. For the CDR3, the DNA is TGCGCCAGCACCCCCGGGGGGGTAGATGGCTACACCTTC.

The rearrangement uses TRBV20-1 and TRBJ2-1; D gene unclear. Germline loops: CDR1 DFQATT, CDR2 SNEGSKA (reference sequence). CDR3 length: 15 residues. The V gene lost 3 bases and the J gene lost 3 bases, with 15 bases spanning the gap. The CDR3 loop reads CSASNVAEDYNEQFF. CDR3 sequence (DNA): TGCAGTGCTAGTAATGTGGCAGAGGACTACAATGAGCAGTTCTTC.

In its sample, this clonotype was seen a few times. This chain joins TRBV28 and TRBJ2-5; maybe TRBD2 (5 bases). The CDR3 sequence is 18 residues long. Germline CDR1 and CDR2: MDHEN and SYDVKM. The V gene lost 7 bases and the J gene lost 5 bases, with 29 bases spanning the gap. The CDR3 region is CASIPAVTGSKRRETQYF. The CDR3 DNA reads TGTGCCAGCATCCCCGCGGTAACGGGATCCAAAAGGAGGGAGACCCAGTACTTC.

Turning to this clonotype: It may be a read error: a sequence one base away is much more abundant. The genes are TRBV12-3 or TRBV12-4 and TRBJ2-1; 13 bases are shared with TRBD2. The junction had 10 bases not matched to a gene; V was cut back by 6 bases and J by 11 bases. This CDR3 comprises 15 residues. The CDR3 here is CASRRTSGGPNKQFF. CDR3 DNA: TGTGCCAGCAGGCGGACTAGCGGGGGCCCTAATAAGCAGTTCTTC.